These T cell receptor beta chains were read from a single sample in a study of blood T cell repertoires in COVID-19. Produced via immunoSEQ multiplex PCR; TCRdb's table is partial and in-frame only. The sample has some 170,000 clones, around 83% seen once. Specimen: PBMCs or T cells enriched from blood (not recorded which). These TCRs come from a man aged 45-60 years who had recovered from COVID-19. The CDR3 runs from the conserved cysteine through the conserved F or W. A D gene is named only where the DNA matches it firmly. Clone size is stated in some rows and not others, as once, few, many or a class when expanded.

J,V,size,D,DNA,CDR3
TRBJ2-1,TRBV5-1,.,.,TGCGCCAGCAGCTTGGGGAGTTCCTACAATGAGCAGTTCTTC,CASSLGSSYNEQFF
TRBJ1-1,TRBV6-5,.,.,TGTGCCAGCAGCAGGGAATTGAGCACTGAAGCTTTCTTT,CASSRELSTEAFF
TRBJ1-5,TRBV3-1/TRBV3-2,.,.,TGTGCCAGCAGCCAACATCCAGGGGTAAAGCAGCCCCAGCATTTT,CASSQHPGVKQPQHF
TRBJ1-2,TRBV4-1,.,.,TGCGCCAGCAGCCAAGTTTTGGGCAGAACTAACTATGGCTACACCTTC,CASSQVLGRTNYGYTF
TRBJ2-7,TRBV29-1,few,TRBD1,TGCAGCGTTTGGGCAGACCGGACAGGGATATTCTACGAGCAGTACTTC,CSVWADRTGIFYEQYF
TRBJ2-7,TRBV27,few,.,TGTGCCAGCAGTATCCGGGACAAACCCTACGAGCAGTACTTC,CASSIRDKPYEQYF
TRBJ2-2,TRBV20-1,.,.,TGCAGTGCTAGTCCCGGGACTTGGACCGGGGAGCTGTTTTTT,CSASPGTWTGELFF
TRBJ1-2,TRBV11-2,many,TRBD1,TGTGCCAGCAGCTTGGGACAGAGCGGCTACACCTTC,CASSLGQSGYTF
TRBJ2-3,TRBV19,.,.,TGTGCCAGTAGTATGGAAAACAAGAAGAGGGCCACAGATACGCAGTATTTT,CASSMENKKRATDTQYF
TRBJ2-7,TRBV14,.,TRBD2,TGTGCCAGCAGCCAAAACAGCGGGGCCTCCTACGAGCAGTACTTC,CASSQNSGASYEQYF
TRBJ1-2,TRBV28,.,.,TGTGCCAGCAGTTTGCAGTATGGCTACACCTTC,CASSLQYGYTF
TRBJ1-1,TRBV6-5,.,TRBD1,TGTGCCAGCACGGGACAGCTGAACACTGAAGCTTTCTTT,CASTGQLNTEAFF
TRBJ2-3,TRBV6-4,.,.,TGTGCCAGCAGTGACTCTGTGGGGGGGCCCCATACGCAGTATTTT,CASSDSVGGPHTQYF
TRBJ2-3,TRBV9,.,.,TGTGCCAGCAGTCACAGGGACCCAGATACGCAGTATTTT,CASSHRDPDTQYF
TRBJ1-4,TRBV3-1/TRBV3-2,once,.,TGTGCCAGCAAACTCGCAACGGGATTTAATGAAAAACTGTTTTTT,CASKLATGFNEKLFF
TRBJ2-5,TRBV6-5,.,.,TGTGCCAGCAGTTACTCGTATAGGGGGACCGAGACCCAGTACTTC,CASSYSYRGTETQYF
TRBJ2-3,TRBV5-6,.,.,TGTGCCAGCGGCCGCCGATTTAGCACAGATACGCAGTATTTT,CASGRRFSTDTQYF
TRBJ1-6,TRBV5-1,.,.,TGCGCCAGCAGCTTGACAGGTTCTAATAATTCACCCCTCCACTTT,CASSLTGSNNSPLHF
TRBJ1-2,TRBV6-5,few,.,TGTGCCAGCAGTTCCTACAGGAATAACTATGGCTACACCTTC,CASSSYRNNYGYTF
TRBJ2-1,TRBV19,.,TRBD2,TGTGCCAGTAGTACCGAGTTAATAGCGGGGGGTTACAATGAGCAGTTCTTC,CASSTELIAGGYNEQFF
TRBJ1-4,TRBV6-5,.,TRBD1,TGTGCCAGCAGTTACAACAGGGGCCTTGAAAAACTGTTTTTT,CASSYNRGLEKLFF
TRBJ2-1,TRBV6-1,.,TRBD2,TGTGCCAGCAGTGTACTAGCGGGGGGACTTTACAATGAGCAGTTCTTC,CASSVLAGGLYNEQFF
TRBJ2-7,TRBV27,once,TRBD2,TGTGCCAGCAAACACTCAGTGAGCGGGGGTTACGAGCAGTACTTC,CASKHSVSGGYEQYF
TRBJ1-1,TRBV19,.,.,TGTGCCAGTAGCTGGCCGAACACTGAAGCTTTCTTT,CASSWPNTEAFF
TRBJ2-4,TRBV6-5,.,.,TGTGCCAGCGCCGGTTTGGCCAAAAACATTCAGTACTTC,CASAGLAKNIQYF
TRBJ1-2,TRBV3-1/TRBV3-2,.,.,TGTGCCAGCAGCCAAGATCGAGGGAGCGGCTACACCTTC,CASSQDRGSGYTF
TRBJ1-2,TRBV5-5,.,TRBD1,TGTGCCAGCAGCTTGGGGCCAGGGGGCAGCTATGGCTACACCTTC,CASSLGPGGSYGYTF
TRBJ2-1,TRBV24-1,.,TRBD2,TGTGCCACCAGTGATTTTAGGAGCGGGGGGAACGAGCAGTTCTTC,CATSDFRSGGNEQFF